The T cell receptor beta chain described here comes from a study of beta chain features in type 1 diabetes. As for the study in general: Examined across all samples were some 110,000,000 sorted cells. Notes on the study in general: For TCRB rearrangement, an influence of HLA type remained unresolved here. A moderate, significant TCRB CDR3 shortening appeared in type 1 diabetes across four CD4+ subsets. For patients, the naive, central memory and Treg TCRB repertoires appeared more alike than for healthy donors.

This clone was seen a few times. The antigen is unknown. V gave up 0 bases and J gave up 10 bases, with 10 bases separating them. This CDR3 contains 13 residues. Germline lookup yields CDR1 LGHNA and CDR2 YSLEER. TCRB transcripts that were expressed got sequenced, as all of the isolated RNA had been reverse transcribed. Naive, central memory and regulatory T cell samples yielded approximately 3.3 million reads on average. TCRdb's copy holds only in-frame clones and misses some; the assay was immunoSEQ multiplex PCR. Among some 330,000 clones listed, roughly 12% were seen once. The rearrangement uses TRBV4-3 and TRBJ2-1; D call uncertain. Material: naive CD4+ T cells from blood. This receptor was identified in a young woman with type 1 diabetes. This chain's CDR3 is CASSQDLTREQFF. CDR3 coding DNA: TGCGCCAGCAGCCAAGATCTAACGCGAGAGCAGTTCTTC.